The next 22 T cell receptor beta chains were all read from a single sample in a study of shared clonotypes between healthy human individuals. Data came from immunoSEQ multiplex PCR; TCRdb stores just in-frame clones and leaves some out. The sample consists of a few million clones, around 94% of them appearing once. Sequenced: naive CD4+ T cells sorted from blood. Sample subset: CD45RA+ positively selected. The receptor source for this set is a man in his late teens or twenties in good health.

The J gene is TRBJ1-1, the V gene TRBV6-1, with D unresolved. Germline V gene sequence: CDR1 MNHNS, CDR2 SASEGT. The V end lost 6 bases, the J end lost 1 base, and 9 bases lay between the germline ends. The CDR3 sequence is 13 residues long. Written as DNA, the CDR3 is TGTGCCAGCAGCGACCGACAGAACACTGAAGCTTTCTTT. The encoded protein is CASSDRQNTEAFF.

This chain links TRBV6-1 with TRBJ2-5; 7 bases fit TRBD2. The germline CDR1 and CDR2 sequences are MNHNS and SASEGT. V trimming: 7 bases; J trimming: 6 bases; junction bases outside the gene matches: 8. The CDR3 sequence is 13 residues long. Here the CDR3 DNA reads TGTGCCAGCACCTCTTGGGGGGGGAAGACCCAGTACTTC. Translated, it gives CASTSWGGKTQYF.

The chain has TRBV7-9 and TRBJ2-7, with 9 bases identical to TRBD2. Per the germline V gene, CDR1 is SEHNR and CDR2 is FQNEAQ (reference sequence). CDR3 length equals 16 residues. The ends lost 2 bases at V and 2 bases at J; junction bases unmatched: 7. CDR3 in amino acids: CASSLYLTSGTYEQYF. In DNA, the CDR3 is TGTGCCAGCAGCTTATATTTGACTAGCGGTACCTACGAGCAGTACTTC.

The chain links TRBV11-2 to TRBJ2-2; unclear D gene. The CDR3 loop spans 14 amino acids. Germline V CDR1 and CDR2: SGHAT, FQNNGV. With 4 bases removed from V and 5 bases from J, the gap between germline ends came to 11 bases. In DNA, the CDR3 is TGTGCCAGCAGCTCCCCCCTTAATACCGGGGAGCTGTTTTTT. It translates to CASSSPLNTGELFF.

The chain combines TRBV5-6 with TRBJ2-2; D is unclear. The CDR3 covers 13 residues. CDR1 and CDR2 (germline): SGHDT, YYEEEE. Trimming stripped 4 bases from V and 6 bases from J, with 10 bases between. CDR3 coding DNA: TGTGCCAGCAGCCTCCCCCCTGCCGGGGAGCTGTTTTTT. Its protein is CASSLPPAGELFF.

This CDR3 is CASSEGGNTGELFF. The CDR3 region has the DNA TGTGCCAGCTCAGAAGGTGGGAACACCGGGGAGCTGTTTTTT. The chain has TRBV18 and TRBJ2-2, with D hard to call. V lost 5 bases to trimming and J lost 1 base, with 8 bases between them. The V gene's germline CDR1 is KGHSH and CDR2 LQKENI. The CDR3 spans 14 residues.

Remarks on this clone: The junction does not match germline at one end; this may be a read error. The chain employs TRBV18 and TRBJ1-6; 7 bases agree with TRBD1. This CDR3 comprises 16 residues. Germline assignment: CDR1 KGHSH and CDR2 LQKENI. CDR3 nucleotides: TGTGCCAGCTCACTTACCACGGGACAGCAAAATTCATCCCTCCACTTT. Its protein product is CASSLTTGQQNSSLHF.

The rearrangement uses TRBV7-6 and TRBJ1-4, with TRBD1 matching 8 bases. Losses at the gene ends were 0 bases for V and 6 bases for J; bases not matched to a gene: 12. This CDR3 region has 18 residues. The germline gives CDR1 SGHVS, CDR2 FNYEAQ. The CDR3 protein is CASSLAFSLQGEDEKLFF. DNA of the CDR3: TGTGCCAGCAGCTTAGCCTTTAGCCTACAGGGGGAGGATGAAAAACTGTTTTTT.

This clone was detected only a few times. The chain uses TRBV28 and TRBJ1-5, with 8 nucleotides matching TRBD1. The V gene end was trimmed by 5 bases and the J gene end by 5 bases; junction bases not matched to a gene: 5. CDR3 length: 14 residues. Germline V CDR1 and CDR2: MDHEN, SYDVKM. CDR3 sequence: CASSPRQGHQPQHF. In DNA form, the CDR3 reads TGTGCCAGCAGTCCGAGACAGGGGCATCAGCCCCAGCATTTT.

V is TRBV29-1 and J is TRBJ2-3; perhaps TRBD2 as D (5 bases). The CDR3 runs to 14 residues. Germline loops: CDR1 SQVTM, CDR2 ANQGSEA. Trimming removed 2 bases at V and 4 bases at J, with 13 bases between. In DNA, the CDR3 is TGCAGCGTTGAACCCGGGATTCATGCAGATACGCAGTATTTT. Its protein product is CSVEPGIHADTQYF.

As concerns this clone: The same CDR3 is also encoded by other DNA sequences in this sample. The J gene is TRBJ2-5, the V gene TRBV5-1, with D tentatively TRBD1 (5 bases). Between the trimmed V and J ends, which lost 0 bases and 5 bases, there was a span of 11 bases. CDR1 is SGHRS and CDR2 is YFSETQ in the germline V gene. The CDR3 length is 14 residues. The CDR3 DNA reads as TGCGCCAGCAGCTTGGGCAGGGCCGGTGAGACCCAGTACTTC. It encodes CASSLGRAGETQYF.

The chain has TRBV7-2 and TRBJ1-1, with a weak D call TRBD1 (5 bases). Germline CDR1 and CDR2: SGHTA and FQGNSA. This CDR3 has 14 residues. Trimming left V 2 bases short and J 2 bases short, with 9 bases between. DNA for the CDR3: TGTGCCAGCAGCTTACGGGGGATCAACACTGAAGCTTTCTTT. This sequence encodes CASSLRGINTEAFF.

The chain is built from TRBV30 and TRBJ2-7, with D perhaps matching TRBD2 (5 bases). Germline loops: CDR1 GTSNPN, CDR2 SVGIG (reference sequence). The CDR3 has 14 amino acids. V was shortened by 5 bases and J by 5 bases, with 19 bases between the two germline ends. CDR3 in amino acids: CAWGADTSGNEQYF. CDR3 in DNA: TGTGCCTGGGGCGCCGACACCTCCGGGAACGAGCAGTACTTC.

The rearrangement links TRBV5-1 to TRBJ2-2, with TRBD2 matching 8 bases. CDR1 is SGHRS, CDR2 YFSETQ, per germline. V lost 5 bases, J lost 3 bases, and 6 bases stayed unmatched. The CDR3 totals 15 residues. Here the CDR3 DNA reads TGCGCCAGCAGTGTGACGGGAGGGTACACCGGGGAGCTGTTTTTT. Its protein is CASSVTGGYTGELFF.

J is TRBJ1-1 and V is TRBV28, with D possibly TRBD1 on 6 matching bases. Germline V gives CDR1 MDHEN, CDR2 SYDVKM. This CDR3 region has 11 residues. V shed 6 bases and J shed 8 bases, with 10 bases lying between them. The DNA for the CDR3 is TGTGCCAGCAGCAACGACAGGGAAGCTTTCTTT. Amino acid sequence: CASSNDREAFF. Full variable domain (outside the CDR3, taken from reference TRBV28 and TRBJ1-1): DVKVTQSSRYLVKRTGEKVFLECVQDMDHENMFWYRQDPGLGLRLIYFSYDVKMKEKGDIPEGYSVSREKKERFSLILESASTNQTSMYLCASSNDREAFFGQGTRLTVV.

The genes are TRBV9 and TRBJ1-6, with D unresolved. CDR3 length: 16 amino acids. The V end was cut by 0 bases, the J end by 7 bases, with 14 bases between. Per the germline V gene, CDR1 is SGDLS and CDR2 is YYNGEE. CDR3 amino acids: CASSVDVRAGNSPLHF. CDR3 nucleotides: TGTGCCAGCAGCGTAGATGTACGGGCAGGAAATTCACCCCTCCACTTT.

The chain links TRBV5-1 to TRBJ1-3, with D possibly being TRBD1 (6 bases). This CDR3 contains 16 residues. Per germline, CDR1 SGHRS and CDR2 YFSETQ. V was clipped by 3 bases and J by 0 bases, with 13 bases between them. In DNA, the CDR3 is TGCGCCAGCAGCTCGTCGGGGGCCAACTCTGGAAACACCATATATTTT. It yields the protein CASSSSGANSGNTIYF.

The chain joins TRBV6-5 to TRBJ2-7; 7 bases map to TRBD2. The CDR3 runs 12 residues. Germline-derived CDR1 and CDR2 are MNHEY and SVGAGI. V gave up 8 bases and J gave up 2 bases; unmatched junction bases: 3. The CDR3 protein is CASGRAAYEQYF. In DNA, the CDR3 is TGTGCCAGCGGGAGGGCGGCCTACGAGCAGTACTTC.

The chain uses TRBV6-5 and TRBJ2-7, with 9 positions matching TRBD2. Germline CDR1 MNHEY, CDR2 SVGAGI. This CDR3 is 14 amino acids long. J lost 2 bases, V lost 4 bases, and 3 bases had no gene match. The CDR3 sequence: CASSLRGGPYEQYF. The CDR3 DNA reads TGTGCCAGCAGTTTGCGGGGGGGGCCCTACGAGCAGTACTTC.

The genes are TRBV4-1 and TRBJ1-6; D uncertain. With 4 bases removed from V and 7 bases from J, the gap between germline ends came to 17 bases. CDR3 length equals 16 residues. Per the germline V gene, CDR1 is MGHRA and CDR2 is YSYEKL. The CDR3 loop is CASSPGRDLLNSPLHF. In DNA, the CDR3 is TGCGCCAGCAGCCCAGGTCGGGATCTACTAAATTCACCCCTCCACTTT.

The CDR3 DNA reads TGTGCCAGCAGGCAGGGAAGGAACACTGAAGCTTTCTTT. The encoded protein is CASRQGRNTEAFF. The chain has TRBV2 and TRBJ1-1, with D tentatively TRBD1 (5 bases). Trimming removed 6 bases from V and 1 base from J, with 9 bases in between. The CDR3 runs to 13 residues. The germline CDR1 and CDR2 sequences are SNHLY and FYNNEI.

The chain recombines TRBV11-2 with TRBJ1-4, with 7 bases aligning to TRBD1. V lost 5 bases to trimming and J lost 8 bases; unmatched junction nucleotides: 5. Germline assignment: CDR1 SGHAT and CDR2 FQNNGV. The CDR3 has 13 residues. The CDR3 sequence: CASSLGDSEKLFF. In DNA, the CDR3 is TGTGCCAGCAGCCTGGGGGACAGCGAAAAACTGTTTTTT.